The clone carrying this TCR beta chain has a single count. Antigen unknown. The data originate from a study of cytomegalovirus exposure and HLA in healthy donors. Study observations and caveats: Reports showed the classifier diagnosing cytomegalovirus status with high specificity and sensitivity. In a later analysis, specific HLA alleles were associated with 15,000 or so TCR beta sequences at a 0.05 false discovery rate. V- and J-gene trimming in TCR beta was tied to a missense DCLRE1C variant by an analysis performed later.

PCR primers comprised 60 Vbeta and 13 Jbeta primers. In the authors' workflow: Counted up in a later analysis, unique TCR beta chains came to approximately 77 million, with around 12 million shared. Profiling relied on immunoSEQ multiplex PCR, and the TCRdb table lists in-frame clones only, not all of them. The DNA gave D and trimming, while V, J and clone size come from that table. The repertoire includes 30,000 to 40,000 clones, about nine tenths of them detected once, and over 10% sits in the top ten. This sequence originates from a woman aged 40 to 50 in good health and CMV-seropositive. Input material: PBMCs.

The CDR3 reads CASSPQGVYNEQFF. Here the CDR3 DNA reads TGTGCCAGCAGTCCGCAGGGGGTATACAATGAGCAGTTCTTC. The chain combines TRBV27 with TRBJ2-1; 7 nucleotides line up with TRBD1. CDR3 size: 14 residues. Germline CDR1 and CDR2: MNHEY and SMNVEV (reference sequence). V shed 5 bases, J shed 4 bases, and the junction held 5 bases outside the gene matches.